This T cell receptor beta chain was sequenced for a study of blood T cells in healthy people across ages. Broader study findings: Possibly, changes in expanded clonotypes were confounded because donor CMV status was unknown.

Germline V gene sequence: CDR1 SGDLS, CDR2 YYNGEE. Trimming cost V 3 bases and J 2 bases, with 12 bases left between them. The length of the CDR3 is 15 residues. As regards this clonotype: Its cognate antigen is unknown.

For the second PCR, which ran for 7 to 11 cycles, a sample-barcoded 5' primer and a J-beta primer mix were used. TCRdb ran MiXCR on the 5' RACE reads and lists one entry per CDR3 protein. The table lists 900,000 to 950,000 distinct CDR3 sequences, just under 30% of them singletons. The data also belong to a second study, concerning T cells of mothers and their children.

The sequence derives from a woman in her 40s in good health. The sample consisted of blood. V and J are TRBV9 and TRBJ2-1; possibly TRBD2 for D (5 bases). CDR3: CASSAFDGAYNEQFF. The CDR3 DNA sequence: TGTGCCAGCAGCGCCTTCGACGGGGCCTACAATGAGCAGTTCTTC.